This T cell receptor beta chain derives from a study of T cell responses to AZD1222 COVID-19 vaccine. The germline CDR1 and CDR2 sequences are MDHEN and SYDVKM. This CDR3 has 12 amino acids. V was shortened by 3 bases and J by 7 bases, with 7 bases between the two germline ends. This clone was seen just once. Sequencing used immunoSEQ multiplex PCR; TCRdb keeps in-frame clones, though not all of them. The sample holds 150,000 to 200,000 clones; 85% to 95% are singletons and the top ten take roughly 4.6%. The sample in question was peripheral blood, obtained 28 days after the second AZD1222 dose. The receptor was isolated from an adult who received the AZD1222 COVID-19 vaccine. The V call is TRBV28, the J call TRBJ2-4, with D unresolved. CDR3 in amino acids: CASSFEGNIQYF. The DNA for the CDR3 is TGTGCCAGCAGTTTCGAAGGGAACATTCAGTACTTC.